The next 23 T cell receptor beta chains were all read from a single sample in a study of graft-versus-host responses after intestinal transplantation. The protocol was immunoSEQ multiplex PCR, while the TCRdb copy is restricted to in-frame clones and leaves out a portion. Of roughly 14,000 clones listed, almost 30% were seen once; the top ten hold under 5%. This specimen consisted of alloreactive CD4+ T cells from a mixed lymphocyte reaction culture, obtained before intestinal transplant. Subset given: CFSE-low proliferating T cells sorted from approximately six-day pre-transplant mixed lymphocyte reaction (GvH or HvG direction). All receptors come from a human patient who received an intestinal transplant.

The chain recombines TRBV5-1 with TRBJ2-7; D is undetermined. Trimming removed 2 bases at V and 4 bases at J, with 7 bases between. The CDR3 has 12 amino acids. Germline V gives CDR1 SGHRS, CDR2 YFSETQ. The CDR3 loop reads CASSFGSYEQYF. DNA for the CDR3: TGCGCCAGCAGCTTCGGTTCGTACGAGCAGTACTTC.

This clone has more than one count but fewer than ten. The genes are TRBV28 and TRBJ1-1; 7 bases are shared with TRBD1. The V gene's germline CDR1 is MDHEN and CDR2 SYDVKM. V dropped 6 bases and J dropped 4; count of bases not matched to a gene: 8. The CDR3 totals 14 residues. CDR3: CASRRDSGFTEAFF. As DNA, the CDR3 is TGTGCCAGCAGGCGGGACAGCGGTTTCACTGAAGCTTTCTTT.

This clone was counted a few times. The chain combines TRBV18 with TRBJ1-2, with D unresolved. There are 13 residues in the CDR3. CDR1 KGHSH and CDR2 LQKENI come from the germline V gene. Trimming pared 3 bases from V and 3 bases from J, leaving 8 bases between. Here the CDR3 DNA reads TGTGCCAGCTCACCGGGTGGCGACTATGGCTACACCTTC. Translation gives CASSPGGDYGYTF.

The chain's CDR3 is CASSRKIPGQGAGELFF. CDR3 nucleotides: TGCGCCAGCAGCCGCAAAATCCCGGGACAGGGTGCCGGGGAGCTGTTTTTT. J is TRBJ2-2 and V is TRBV4-1; TRBD1 matches 9 bases. Germline-derived CDR1 and CDR2 are MGHRA and YSYEKL. This CDR3 has 17 amino acids. Germline trimming cut 4 bases from V and 6 bases from J; bases unmatched to any gene: 12.

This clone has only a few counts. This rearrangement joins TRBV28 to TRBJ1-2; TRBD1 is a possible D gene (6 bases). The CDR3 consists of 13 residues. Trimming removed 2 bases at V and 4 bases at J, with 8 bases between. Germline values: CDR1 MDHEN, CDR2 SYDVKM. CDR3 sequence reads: CASSLTGPYGYTF. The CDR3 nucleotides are TGTGCCAGCAGTTTAACAGGGCCCTATGGCTACACCTTC.

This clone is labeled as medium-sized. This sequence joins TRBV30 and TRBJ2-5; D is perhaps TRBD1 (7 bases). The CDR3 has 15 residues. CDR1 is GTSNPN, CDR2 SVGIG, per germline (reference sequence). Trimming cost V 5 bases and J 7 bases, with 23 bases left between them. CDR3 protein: CAWGGQVGLYGTQYF. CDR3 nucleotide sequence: TGTGCCTGGGGAGGACAGGTGGGACTCTACGGGACCCAGTACTTC.

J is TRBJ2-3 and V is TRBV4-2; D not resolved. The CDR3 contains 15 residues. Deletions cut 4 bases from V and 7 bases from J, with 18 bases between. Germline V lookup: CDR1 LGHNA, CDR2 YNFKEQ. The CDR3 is CASSLGVTPENTQYF. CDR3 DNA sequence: TGTGCCAGCAGCCTTGGGGTGACTCCCGAAAATACGCAGTATTTT.

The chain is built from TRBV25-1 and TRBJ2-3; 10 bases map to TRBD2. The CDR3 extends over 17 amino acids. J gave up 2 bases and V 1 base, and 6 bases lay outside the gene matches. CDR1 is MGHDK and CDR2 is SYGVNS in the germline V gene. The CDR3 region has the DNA TGTGCCAGCAGTGAATTGGGACTAGCGAGTCTCACAGATACGCAGTATTTT. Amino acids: CASSELGLASLTDTQYF.

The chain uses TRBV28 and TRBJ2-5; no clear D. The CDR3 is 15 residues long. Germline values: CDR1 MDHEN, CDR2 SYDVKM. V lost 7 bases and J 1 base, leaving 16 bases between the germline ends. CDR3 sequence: CASNISGPRQETQYF. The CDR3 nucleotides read TGTGCCAGCAATATTTCAGGACCGCGCCAAGAGACCCAGTACTTC.

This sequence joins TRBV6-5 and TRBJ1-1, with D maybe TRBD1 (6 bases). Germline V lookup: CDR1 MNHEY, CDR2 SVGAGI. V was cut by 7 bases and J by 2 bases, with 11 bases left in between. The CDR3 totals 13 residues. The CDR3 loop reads CASNGQLNTEAFF. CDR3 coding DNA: TGTGCCAGCAATGGACAGTTAAACACTGAAGCTTTCTTT.

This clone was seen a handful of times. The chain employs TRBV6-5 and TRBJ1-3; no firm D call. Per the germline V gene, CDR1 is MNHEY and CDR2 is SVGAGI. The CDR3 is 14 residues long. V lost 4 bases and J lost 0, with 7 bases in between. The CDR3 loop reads CASSSWVSGNTIYF. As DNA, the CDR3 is TGTGCCAGCAGTTCCTGGGTCTCTGGAAACACCATATATTTT.

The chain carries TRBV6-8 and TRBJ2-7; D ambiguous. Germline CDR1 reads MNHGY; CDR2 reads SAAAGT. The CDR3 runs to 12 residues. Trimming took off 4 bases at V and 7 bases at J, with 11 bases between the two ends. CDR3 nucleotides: TGTGCCAGCAGTTCTGCCGGTTTTGAGCAGTACTTC. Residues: CASSSAGFEQYF.

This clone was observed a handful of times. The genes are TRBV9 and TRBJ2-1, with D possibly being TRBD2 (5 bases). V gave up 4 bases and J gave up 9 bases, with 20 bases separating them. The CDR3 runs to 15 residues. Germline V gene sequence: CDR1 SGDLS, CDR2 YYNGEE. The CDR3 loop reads CASSQQRSQVIEQFF. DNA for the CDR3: TGTGCCAGCAGCCAACAGCGGAGTCAGGTGATTGAGCAGTTCTTC.

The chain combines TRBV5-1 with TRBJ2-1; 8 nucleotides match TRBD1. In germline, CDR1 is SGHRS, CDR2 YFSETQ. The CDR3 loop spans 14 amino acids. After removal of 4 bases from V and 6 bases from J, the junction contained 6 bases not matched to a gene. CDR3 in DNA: TGCGCCAGCAGCACAGGGGGGTCCATCAATGAGCAGTTCTTC. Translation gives CASSTGGSINEQFF.

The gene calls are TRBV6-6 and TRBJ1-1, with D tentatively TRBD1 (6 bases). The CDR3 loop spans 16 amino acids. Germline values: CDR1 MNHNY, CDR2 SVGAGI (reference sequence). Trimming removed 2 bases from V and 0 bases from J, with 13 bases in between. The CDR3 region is CASSYRGGLMNTEAFF. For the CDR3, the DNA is TGTGCCAGCAGTTACAGAGGGGGGTTAATGAACACTGAAGCTTTCTTT.

The CDR3 DNA follows: TGTGCCAGCAGCGGCCCTCCTAAACTAGCGCAGTACGAGCAGTACTTC. Its protein product is CASSGPPKLAQYEQYF. V and J are TRBV28 and TRBJ2-7; 7 bases are shared with TRBD2. Germline CDR1 reads MDHEN; CDR2 reads SYDVKM. This CDR3 is built from 16 residues. With V trimmed by 6 bases and J by 4 bases, 15 bases remained unmatched.

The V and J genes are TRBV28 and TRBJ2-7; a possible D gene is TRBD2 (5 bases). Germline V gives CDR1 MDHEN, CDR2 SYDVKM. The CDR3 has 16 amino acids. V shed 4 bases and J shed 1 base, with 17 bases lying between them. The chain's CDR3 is CASSSPYSTRSYEQYF. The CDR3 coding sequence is TGTGCCAGCAGTTCCCCCTATAGCACTAGGTCCTACGAGCAGTACTTC.

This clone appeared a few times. CDR3 loop: CASSLRAGVDTQYF. CDR3 in DNA: TGTGCCAGCAGCTTAAGGGCGGGAGTAGATACGCAGTATTTT. This chain joins TRBV7-6 and TRBJ2-3, with 7 bases lining up with TRBD2. Trimming cost V 2 bases and J 5 bases; bases outside gene matches: 4. Looked up from germline, CDR1 is SGHVS and CDR2 is FNYEAQ. This CDR3 is 14 amino acids long.

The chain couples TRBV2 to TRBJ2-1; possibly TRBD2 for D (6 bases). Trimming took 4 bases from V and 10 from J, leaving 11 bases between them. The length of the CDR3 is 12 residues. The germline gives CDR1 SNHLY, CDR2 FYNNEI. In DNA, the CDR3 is TGTGCCAGCAGTGTAGCGGCGGGAGAGCAGTTCTTC. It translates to CASSVAAGEQFF. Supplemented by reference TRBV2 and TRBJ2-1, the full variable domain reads EPEVTQTPSHQVTQMGQEVILRCVPISNHLYFYWYRQILGQKVEFLVSFYNNEISEKSEIFDDQFSVERPDGSNFTLKIRSTKLEDSAMYFCASSVAAGEQFFGPGTRLTVL.

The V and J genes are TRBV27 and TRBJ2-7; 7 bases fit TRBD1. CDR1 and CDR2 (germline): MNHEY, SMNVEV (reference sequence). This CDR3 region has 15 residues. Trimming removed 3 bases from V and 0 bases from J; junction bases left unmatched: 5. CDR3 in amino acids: CASSFNGQVSYEQYF. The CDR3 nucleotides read TGTGCCAGCAGTTTTAACGGACAGGTCTCCTACGAGCAGTACTTC.

The CDR3 loop is CASSLTQGMGNTEAFF. The DNA for the CDR3 is TGTGCCAGCAGCCTCACACAGGGGATGGGGAACACTGAAGCTTTCTTT. V gene TRBV11-1 combines with J gene TRBJ1-1; 7 positions match TRBD1. CDR1 and CDR2 from the germline V gene are SGHAT and FQDESV (reference sequence). V shed 5 bases and J 1 base; nucleotides not matched to a gene: 10. The CDR3 is made up of 16 amino acids.

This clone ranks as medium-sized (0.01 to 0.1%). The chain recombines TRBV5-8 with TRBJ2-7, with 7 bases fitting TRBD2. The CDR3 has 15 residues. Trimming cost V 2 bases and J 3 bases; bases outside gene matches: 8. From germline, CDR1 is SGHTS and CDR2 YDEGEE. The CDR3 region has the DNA TGTGCCAGCAGCTTCCCTCGCGGGGGTGACTACGAGCAGTACTTC. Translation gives CASSFPRGGDYEQYF.

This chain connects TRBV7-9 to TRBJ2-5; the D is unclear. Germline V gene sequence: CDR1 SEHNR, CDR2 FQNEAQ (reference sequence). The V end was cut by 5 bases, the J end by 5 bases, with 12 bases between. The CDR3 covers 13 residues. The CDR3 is CASSRLGRETQYF. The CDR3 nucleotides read TGTGCCAGCAGCCGACTCGGGCGGGAGACCCAGTACTTC.